Following are 15 T cell receptor beta chains from one sample sequenced in a study of shared clonotypes between healthy human individuals. The method was immunoSEQ multiplex PCR; TCRdb's version includes in-frame clones alone and lacks a portion of them. The sample includes 1,500,000 or so clones, approximately 98.5% of them seen just once. Sequenced: naive CD4+ T cells sorted from blood. Specified subset: CD45RA+ positively selected. Receptors were obtained from a man aged 25 to 40 in good health.

This clone has just one count. The V call is TRBV5-6, the J call TRBJ2-7; D perhaps matches TRBD2 (6 bases). CDR3 length: 15 residues. V lost 4 bases to trimming and J lost 2 bases, with 16 bases between them. Looked up from germline, CDR1 is SGHDT and CDR2 is YYEEEE. CDR3 residues: CASSRQGTSTYEQYF. The CDR3 DNA is TGTGCCAGCAGCCGACAAGGGACTTCCACCTACGAGCAGTACTTC.

The rearrangement joins TRBV10-1 to TRBJ2-3, with D tentatively TRBD1 (5 bases). The V end was cut by 4 bases, the J end by 2 bases, with 10 bases between. Per the germline V gene, CDR1 is WNHNN and CDR2 is SYGVQD (reference sequence). This CDR3 is built from 14 residues. CDR3 loop: CASSVGAYTDTQYF. The CDR3 DNA is TGCGCCAGCAGTGTAGGGGCGTACACAGATACGCAGTATTTT.

V is TRBV2 and J is TRBJ2-5; D possibly matches TRBD1 or TRBD2 (5 bases each). Germline V gene lookup returns CDR1 SNHLY and CDR2 FYNNEI. The CDR3 contains 14 residues. Trimming left V 7 bases short and J 1 base short, with 13 bases between. CDR3 nucleotide sequence: TGTGCCAGCACGAGTTCGAGGGGCCAAGAGACCCAGTACTTC. It yields the protein CASTSSRGQETQYF. Supplemented by reference TRBV2 and TRBJ2-5, the full variable domain reads EPEVTQTPSHQVTQMGQEVILRCVPISNHLYFYWYRQILGQKVEFLVSFYNNEISEKSEIFDDQFSVERPDGSNFTLKIRSTKLEDSAMYFCASTSSRGQETQYFGPGTRLLVL.

In its sample, this clone was seen once. This chain connects TRBV29-1 to TRBJ2-1; D call uncertain. This CDR3 has 14 amino acids. V dropped 3 bases and J dropped 0 bases, with 9 bases sitting between them. From germline, CDR1 is SQVTM and CDR2 ANQGSEA. The CDR3 reads CSVDRLSSYNEQFF. CDR3 in DNA: TGCAGCGTTGATCGTCTCAGCTCCTACAATGAGCAGTTCTTC.

The chain couples TRBV7-9 to TRBJ1-1; no clear D gene. In germline, CDR1 is SEHNR, CDR2 FQNEAQ (reference sequence). V was pared by 3 bases and J by 8 bases, with 7 bases between. This CDR3 spans 11 amino acids. DNA for the CDR3: TGTGCCAGCAGCTTGGCATTCGAAGCTTTCTTT. Translating gives CASSLAFEAFF.

The chain joins TRBV13 to TRBJ2-7; no firm D call. Germline lookup yields CDR1 PRHDT and CDR2 FYEKMQ (reference sequence). The V end was cut by 7 bases, the J end by 0 bases, with 7 bases between. This CDR3 has 12 amino acids. The CDR3 sequence: CASKESSYEQYF. The CDR3 DNA reads as TGTGCCAGCAAGGAGAGCTCCTACGAGCAGTACTTC.

The chain is built from TRBV15 and TRBJ1-2; D gene ambiguous. CDR1 and CDR2 from the germline V gene are LNHNV and YYDKDF (reference sequence). Between the trimmed V and J ends, which lost 1 base and 0 bases, there was a span of 6 bases. CDR3 length equals 14 residues. The CDR3 sequence is CATSRATANYGYTF. CDR3 DNA sequence: TGTGCCACCAGCAGAGCTACGGCTAACTATGGCTACACCTTC.

The V gene is TRBV7-8, the J gene TRBJ1-5, with unresolved D. CDR3 length equals 13 residues. V lost 5 bases to trimming and J lost 4 bases, with 9 bases between them. Germline V gene sequence: CDR1 SGHVS, CDR2 FQNEAQ. CDR3 residues: CASSPGTNQPQHF. The CDR3 bases are TGTGCCAGCAGCCCCGGCACTAATCAGCCCCAGCATTTT. Complete variable domain (other parts from reference TRBV7-8 and TRBJ1-5): GAGVSQSPRYKVAKRGQDVALRCDPISGHVSLFWYQQALGQGPEFLTYFQNEAQLDKSGLPSDRFFAERPEGSVSTLKIQRTQQEDSAVYLCASSPGTNQPQHFGDGTRLSIL.

V and J are TRBV14 and TRBJ2-5; TRBD2 aligns across 7 bases. Germline CDR1 is SGHDN and CDR2 is FVKESK. This CDR3 spans 13 amino acids. Unmatched junction bases numbered 4, after V lost 4 bases and J lost 5 bases. The CDR3 region has the DNA TGTGCCAGCAGCCCCAGCGGGGTCGAGACCCAGTACTTC. It encodes CASSPSGVETQYF.

The rearrangement uses TRBV5-1 and TRBJ1-2, with D maybe TRBD1 (6 bases). The CDR3 sequence is 17 residues long. Trimming took 0 bases from V and 4 from J, leaving 19 bases between them. CDR1 SGHRS and CDR2 YFSETQ come from the germline V gene. For the CDR3, the DNA is TGCGCCAGCAGCTTGGATACCGGGACAACGAAAACCTATGGCTACACCTTC. Amino acid sequence: CASSLDTGTTKTYGYTF.

The chain is built from TRBV6-5 and TRBJ2-2; D is undetermined. Germline CDR1 MNHEY, CDR2 SVGAGI. The length of the CDR3 is 15 residues. Trimming cost V 8 bases and J 2 bases, with 15 bases left between them. In DNA, the CDR3 is TGTGCCAGCGCGAAAGGAAGGGATAACACCGGGGAGCTGTTTTTT. Translation: CASAKGRDNTGELFF.

V usage is TRBV5-4 and J usage is TRBJ1-4, with 12 bases fitting TRBD1. Germline V lookup: CDR1 SGHNT, CDR2 YYREEE (reference sequence). This CDR3 has 15 residues. J lost 7 bases, V lost 4 bases, and 5 bases had no gene match. CDR3 protein: CASSLGQGAIEKLFF. In nucleotides, the CDR3 is TGTGCCAGCAGCCTGGGACAGGGGGCAATTGAAAAACTGTTTTTT.

The J gene is TRBJ2-3, the V gene TRBV5-8; TRBD2 matches 7 bases. The V gene's germline CDR1 is SGHTS and CDR2 YDEGEE. J gave up 4 bases and V 4 bases, and 6 bases lay outside the gene matches. The CDR3 sequence is 14 residues long. CDR3 nucleotide sequence: TGTGCCAGCAGCCTGGGAGGGAGGGCAGATACGCAGTATTTT. Its protein is CASSLGGRADTQYF.

This sequence joins TRBV2 and TRBJ1-4; D might be TRBD1 (5 bases). The CDR3 runs to 11 residues. CDR1 and CDR2 from the germline V gene are SNHLY and FYNNEI. Trimming pared 4 bases from V and 8 bases from J, leaving 5 bases between. The CDR3 sequence: CASSGGEKLFF. The CDR3 bases are TGTGCCAGCAGTGGGGGGGAAAAACTGTTTTTT.

This chain joins TRBV27 and TRBJ2-1, with 9 bases matching TRBD1. The ends lost 5 bases at V and 7 bases at J; junction bases unmatched: 15. The CDR3 contains 17 residues. Germline values: CDR1 MNHEY, CDR2 SMNVEV (reference sequence). Here the CDR3 reads CASSLVQGQGWGNEQFF. DNA for the CDR3: TGTGCCAGCAGTCTAGTTCAGGGACAGGGTTGGGGAAATGAGCAGTTCTTC.